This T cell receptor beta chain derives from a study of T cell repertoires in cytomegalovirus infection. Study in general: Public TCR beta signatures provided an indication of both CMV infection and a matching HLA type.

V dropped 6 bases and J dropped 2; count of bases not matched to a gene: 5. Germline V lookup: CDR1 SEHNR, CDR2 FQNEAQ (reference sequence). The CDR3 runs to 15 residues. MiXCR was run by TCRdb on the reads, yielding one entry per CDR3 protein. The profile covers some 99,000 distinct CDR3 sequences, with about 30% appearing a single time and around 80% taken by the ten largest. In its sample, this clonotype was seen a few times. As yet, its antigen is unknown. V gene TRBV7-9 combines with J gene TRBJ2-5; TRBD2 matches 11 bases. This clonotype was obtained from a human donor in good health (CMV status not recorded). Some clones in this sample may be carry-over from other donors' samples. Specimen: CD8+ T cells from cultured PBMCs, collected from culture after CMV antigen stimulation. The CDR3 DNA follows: TGTGCCAGCAGACCTAGCGGGGGGCCTCAAGAGACCCAGTACTTC. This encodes CASRPSGGPQETQYF.